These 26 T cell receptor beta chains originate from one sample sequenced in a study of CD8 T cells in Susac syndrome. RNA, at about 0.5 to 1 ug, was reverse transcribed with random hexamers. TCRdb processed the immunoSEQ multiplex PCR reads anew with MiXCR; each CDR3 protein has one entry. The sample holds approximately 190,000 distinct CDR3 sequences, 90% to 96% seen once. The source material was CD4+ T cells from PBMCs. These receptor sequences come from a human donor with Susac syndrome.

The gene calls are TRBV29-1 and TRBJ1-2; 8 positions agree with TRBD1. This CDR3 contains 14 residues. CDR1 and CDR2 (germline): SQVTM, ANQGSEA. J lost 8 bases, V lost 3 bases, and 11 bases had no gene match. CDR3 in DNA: TGCAGCGTTGATGGGGATCAGGGGGCTTGGGGCTACACCTTC. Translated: CSVDGDQGAWGYTF.

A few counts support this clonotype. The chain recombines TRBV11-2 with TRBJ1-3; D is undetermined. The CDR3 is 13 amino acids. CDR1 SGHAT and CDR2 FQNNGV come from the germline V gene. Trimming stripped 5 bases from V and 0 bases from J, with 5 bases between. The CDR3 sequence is CASSASSGNTIYF. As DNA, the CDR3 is TGTGCCAGCAGCGCTAGCTCTGGAAACACCATATATTTT. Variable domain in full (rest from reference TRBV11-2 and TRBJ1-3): EAGVAQSPRYKIIEKRQSVAFWCNPISGHATLYWYQQILGQGPKLLIQFQNNGVVDDSQLPKDRFSAERLKGVDSTLKIQPAKLEDSAVYLCASSASSGNTIYFGEGSWLTVV.

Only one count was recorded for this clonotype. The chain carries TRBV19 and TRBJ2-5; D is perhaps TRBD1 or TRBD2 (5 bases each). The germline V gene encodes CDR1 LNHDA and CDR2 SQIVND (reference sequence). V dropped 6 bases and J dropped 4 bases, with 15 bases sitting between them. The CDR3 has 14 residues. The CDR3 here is CASRRDRIAETQYF. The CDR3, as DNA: TGTGCCAGTAGGAGGGACCGTATCGCAGAGACCCAGTACTTC.

The CDR3 sequence is CATSRPPMSGYTF. The CDR3 region has the DNA TGTGCCACCAGCAGACCTCCGATGAGTGGCTACACCTTC. The genes are TRBV15 and TRBJ1-2; no firm D call. The germline gives CDR1 LNHNV, CDR2 YYDKDF (reference sequence). There are 13 residues in the CDR3. Trimming left V 2 bases short and J 7 bases short, with 11 bases between. Full variable domain (rest looked up from reference TRBV15 and TRBJ1-2): DAMVIQNPRYQVTQFGKPVTLSCSQTLNHNVMYWYQQKSSQAPKLLFHYYDKDFNNEADTPDNFQSRRPNTSFCFLDIRSPGLGDTAMYLCATSRPPMSGYTFGSGTRLTVV.

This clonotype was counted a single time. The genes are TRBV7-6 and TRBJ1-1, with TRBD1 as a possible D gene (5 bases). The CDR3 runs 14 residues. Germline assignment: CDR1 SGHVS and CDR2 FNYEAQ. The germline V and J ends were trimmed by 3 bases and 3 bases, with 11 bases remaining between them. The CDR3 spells CASSFAGPDTEAFF. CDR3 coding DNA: TGTGCCAGCAGCTTCGCGGGGCCCGACACTGAAGCTTTCTTT.

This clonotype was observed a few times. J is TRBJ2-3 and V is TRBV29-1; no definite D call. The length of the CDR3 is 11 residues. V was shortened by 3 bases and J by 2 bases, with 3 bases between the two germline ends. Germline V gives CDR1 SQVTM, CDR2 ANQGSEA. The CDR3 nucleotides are TGCAGCGTTGACTACACAGATACGCAGTATTTT. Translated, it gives CSVDYTDTQYF.

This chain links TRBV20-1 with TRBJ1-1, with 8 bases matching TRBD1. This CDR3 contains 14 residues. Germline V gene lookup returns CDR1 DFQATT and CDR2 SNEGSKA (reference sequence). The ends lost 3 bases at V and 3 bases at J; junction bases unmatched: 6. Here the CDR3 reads CSASPGGLDTEAFF. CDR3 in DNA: TGCAGTGCTAGCCCAGGGGGCCTAGACACTGAAGCTTTCTTT.

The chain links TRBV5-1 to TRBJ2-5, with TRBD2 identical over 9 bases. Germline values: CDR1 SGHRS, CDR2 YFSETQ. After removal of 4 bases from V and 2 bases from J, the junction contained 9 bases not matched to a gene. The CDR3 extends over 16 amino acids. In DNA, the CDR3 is TGCGCCAGCAGCGCGAATCCTAGCGGGGCACAAGAGACCCAGTACTTC. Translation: CASSANPSGAQETQYF. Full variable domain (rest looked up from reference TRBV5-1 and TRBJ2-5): KAGVTQTPRYLIKTRGQQVTLSCSPISGHRSVSWYQQTPGQGLQFLFEYFSETQRNKGNFPGRFSGRQFSNSRSEMNVSTLELGDSALYLCASSANPSGAQETQYFGPGTRLLVL.

CDR3 sequence: CASSLDRANEQFF. The CDR3 DNA reads TGTGCCAGCAGCTTAGACAGGGCCAATGAGCAGTTCTTC. This chain links TRBV7-9 with TRBJ2-1; weak D call: TRBD1 (6 bases). Germline assignment: CDR1 SEHNR and CDR2 FQNEAQ (reference sequence). The V end was cut by 1 base, the J end by 6 bases, with 7 bases between. There are 13 residues in the CDR3.

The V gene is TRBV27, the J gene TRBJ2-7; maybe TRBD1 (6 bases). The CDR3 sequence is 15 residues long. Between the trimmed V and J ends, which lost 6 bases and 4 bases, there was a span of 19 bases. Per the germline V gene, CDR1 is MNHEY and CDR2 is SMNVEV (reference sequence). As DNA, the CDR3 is TGTGCCAGCAGGGCCCAGGGGCTTCGACTTTACGAGCAGTACTTC. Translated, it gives CASRAQGLRLYEQYF.

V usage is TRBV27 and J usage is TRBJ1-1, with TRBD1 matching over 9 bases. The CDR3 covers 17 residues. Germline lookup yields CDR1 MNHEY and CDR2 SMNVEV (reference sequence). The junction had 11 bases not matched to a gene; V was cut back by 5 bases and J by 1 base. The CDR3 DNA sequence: TGTGCCAGCAGTCCTAGGGGGACAGGGTTTCAGAACACTGAAGCTTTCTTT. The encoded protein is CASSPRGTGFQNTEAFF.

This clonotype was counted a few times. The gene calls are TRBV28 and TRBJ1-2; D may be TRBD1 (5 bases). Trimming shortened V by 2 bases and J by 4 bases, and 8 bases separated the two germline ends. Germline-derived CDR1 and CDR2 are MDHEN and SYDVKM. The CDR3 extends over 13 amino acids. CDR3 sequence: CASSLQGPYGYTF. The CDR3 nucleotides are TGTGCCAGCAGTTTACAGGGTCCCTATGGCTACACCTTC.

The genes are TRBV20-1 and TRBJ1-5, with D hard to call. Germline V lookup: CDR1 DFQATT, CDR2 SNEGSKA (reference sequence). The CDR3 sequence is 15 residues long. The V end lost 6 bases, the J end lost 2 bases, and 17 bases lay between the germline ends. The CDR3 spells CSAEKEAGGNQPQHF. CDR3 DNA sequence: TGCAGTGCCGAGAAAGAGGCTGGGGGCAATCAGCCCCAGCATTTT.

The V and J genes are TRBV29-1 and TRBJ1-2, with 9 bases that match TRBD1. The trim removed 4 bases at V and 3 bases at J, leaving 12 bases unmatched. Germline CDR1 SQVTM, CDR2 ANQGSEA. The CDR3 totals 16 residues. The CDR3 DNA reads TGCAGCGTTGTTATTGGGATGGACAGGGGTTACTATGGCTACACCTTC. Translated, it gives CSVVIGMDRGYYGYTF.

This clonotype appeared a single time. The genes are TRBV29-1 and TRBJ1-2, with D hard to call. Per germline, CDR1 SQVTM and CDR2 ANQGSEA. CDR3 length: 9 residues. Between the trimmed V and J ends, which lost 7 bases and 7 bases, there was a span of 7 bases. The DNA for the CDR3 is TGCAGCGCTGGGCTTGGCTACACCTTC. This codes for CSAGLGYTF.

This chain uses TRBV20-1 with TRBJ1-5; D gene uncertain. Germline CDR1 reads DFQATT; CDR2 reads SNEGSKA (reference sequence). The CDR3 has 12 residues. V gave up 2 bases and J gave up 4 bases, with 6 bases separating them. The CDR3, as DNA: TGCAGTGCTAGAAGGGAGAATCAGCCCCAGCATTTT. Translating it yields CSARRENQPQHF.

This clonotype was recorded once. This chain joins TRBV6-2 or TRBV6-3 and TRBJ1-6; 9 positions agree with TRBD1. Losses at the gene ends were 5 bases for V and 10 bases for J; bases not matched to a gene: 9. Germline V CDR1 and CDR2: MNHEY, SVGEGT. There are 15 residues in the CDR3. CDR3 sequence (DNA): TGTGCCAGCAGTCCCCCCGGGACAGGGCGGTCACCCCTCCACTTT. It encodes CASSPPGTGRSPLHF.

The CDR3 DNA is TGTGCCAGCAGTTACTCGAATTGGGACGCCCTTGAAAGCTACACCTTC. Encoded protein: CASSYSNWDALESYTF. This chain uses TRBV6-5 with TRBJ1-2; maybe TRBD1 (5 bases). V was trimmed by 0 bases and J by 9 bases, leaving 20 bases between them. Per the germline V gene, CDR1 is MNHEY and CDR2 is SVGAGI. The CDR3 totals 16 residues.

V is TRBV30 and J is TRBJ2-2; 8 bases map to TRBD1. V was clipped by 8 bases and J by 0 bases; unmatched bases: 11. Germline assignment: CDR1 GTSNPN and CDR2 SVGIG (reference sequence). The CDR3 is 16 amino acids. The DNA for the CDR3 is TGTGCCAAGAGACAGGGGCCCTCGCCGAACACCGGGGAGCTGTTTTTT. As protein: CAKRQGPSPNTGELFF.

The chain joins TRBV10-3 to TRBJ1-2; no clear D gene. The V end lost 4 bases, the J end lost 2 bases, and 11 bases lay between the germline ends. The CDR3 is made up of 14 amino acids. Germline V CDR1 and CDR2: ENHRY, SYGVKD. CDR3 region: CAISGPKINYGYTF. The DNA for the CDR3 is TGTGCCATCAGTGGACCCAAAATAAACTATGGCTACACCTTC.

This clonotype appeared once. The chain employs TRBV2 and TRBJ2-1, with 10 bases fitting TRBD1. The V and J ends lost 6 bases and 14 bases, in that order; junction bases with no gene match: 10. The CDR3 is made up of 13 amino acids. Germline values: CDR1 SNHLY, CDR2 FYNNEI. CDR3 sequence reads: CASSTDRGQVEFF. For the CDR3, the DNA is TGTGCCAGCAGCACCGACAGGGGGCAAGTGGAGTTCTTC.

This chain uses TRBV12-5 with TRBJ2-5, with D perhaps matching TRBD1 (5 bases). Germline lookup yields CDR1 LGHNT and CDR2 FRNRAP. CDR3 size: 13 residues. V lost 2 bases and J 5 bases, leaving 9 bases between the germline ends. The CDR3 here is CASGLQGSETQYF. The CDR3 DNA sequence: TGTGCTAGTGGTTTGCAGGGTTCGGAGACCCAGTACTTC.

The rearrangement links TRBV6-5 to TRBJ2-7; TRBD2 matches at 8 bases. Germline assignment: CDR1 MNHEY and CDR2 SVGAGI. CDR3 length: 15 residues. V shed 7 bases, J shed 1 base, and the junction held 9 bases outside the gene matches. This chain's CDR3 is CASIPRGGRSYEQYF. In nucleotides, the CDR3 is TGTGCCAGCATCCCCCGGGGGGGACGGTCCTACGAGCAGTACTTC.

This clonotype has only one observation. The CDR3: CASSPETGGGYEQYF. CDR3 nucleotide sequence: TGCGCCAGCAGCCCCGAGACAGGGGGAGGCTACGAGCAGTACTTC. The chain has TRBV5-1 and TRBJ2-7; TRBD1 matches 9 bases. The germline V gene has CDR1 SGHRS and CDR2 YFSETQ. The J segment lost 3 bases and the V segment lost 4 bases, leaving 8 bases of the junction unmatched. This CDR3 has 15 residues.

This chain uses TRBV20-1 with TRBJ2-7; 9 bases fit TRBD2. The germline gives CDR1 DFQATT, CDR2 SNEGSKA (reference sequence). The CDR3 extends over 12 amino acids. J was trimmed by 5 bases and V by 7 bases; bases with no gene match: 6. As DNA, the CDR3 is TGCAGTGTGGGCGGGGGGGACGACGAGCAGTACTTC. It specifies CSVGGGDDEQYF.

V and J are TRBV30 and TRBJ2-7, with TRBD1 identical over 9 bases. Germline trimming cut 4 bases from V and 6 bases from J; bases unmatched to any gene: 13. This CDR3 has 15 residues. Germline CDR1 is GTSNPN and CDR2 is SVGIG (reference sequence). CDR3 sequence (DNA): TGTGCCTGGACCCTCGGAGGGACAGGGCCGAGCGAGCAGTACTTC. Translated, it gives CAWTLGGTGPSEQYF.